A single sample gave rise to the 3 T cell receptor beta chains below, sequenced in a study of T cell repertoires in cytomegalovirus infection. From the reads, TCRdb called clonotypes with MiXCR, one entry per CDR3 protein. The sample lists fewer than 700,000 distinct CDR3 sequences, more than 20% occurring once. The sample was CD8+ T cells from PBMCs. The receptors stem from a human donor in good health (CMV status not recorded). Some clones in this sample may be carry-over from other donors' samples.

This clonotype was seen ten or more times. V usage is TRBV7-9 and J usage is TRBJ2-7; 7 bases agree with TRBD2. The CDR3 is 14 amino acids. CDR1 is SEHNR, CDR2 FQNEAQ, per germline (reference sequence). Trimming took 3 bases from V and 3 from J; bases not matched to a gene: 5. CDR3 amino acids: CASSLTGDYYEQYV. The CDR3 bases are TGTGCCAGCAGCTTGACGGGGGACTACTACGAGCAGTACGTC.

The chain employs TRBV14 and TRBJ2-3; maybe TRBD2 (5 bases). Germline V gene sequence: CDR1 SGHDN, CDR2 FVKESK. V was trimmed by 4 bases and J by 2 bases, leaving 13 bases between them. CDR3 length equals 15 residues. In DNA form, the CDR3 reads TGTGCCAGCAGCCCAAGGGTACTAGTCACAGATACGCAGTATTTT. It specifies CASSPRVLVTDTQYF. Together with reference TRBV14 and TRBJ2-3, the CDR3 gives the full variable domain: EAGVTQFPSHSVIEKGQTVTLRCDPISGHDNLYWYRRVMGKEIKFLLHFVKESKQDESGMPNNRFLAERTGGTYSTLKVQPAELEDSGVYFCASSPRVLVTDTQYFGPGTRLTVL.

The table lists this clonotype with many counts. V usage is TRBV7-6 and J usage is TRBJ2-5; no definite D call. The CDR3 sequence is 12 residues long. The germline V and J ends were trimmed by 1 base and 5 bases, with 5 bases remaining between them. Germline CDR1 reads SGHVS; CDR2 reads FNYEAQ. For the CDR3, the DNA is TGTGCCAGCAGCTTAGATGGGGAGACCCAGTACTTC. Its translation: CASSLDGETQYF.